Here is one T cell receptor (beta chain) with its context. What this receptor recognizes is not known. No much larger clonotype is one base removed from it; base qualities were not supplied. CD8 naive samples were obtained by positive selection for CCR7 among CD45RO-negative cells, yielding a CD45RA+CCR7+ population from which TemRA cells were excluded. The donors were healthy, HIV-negative adults with no recently reported acute infections or vaccinations. All donors were Caucasian adults living in Nashville, Tennessee, USA. Blood was obtained by leukapheresis, after which PBMCs were separated by Ficoll-Histopaque density gradient centrifugation and cryopreserved in liquid nitrogen vapor phase. Analytical flow cytometry was used to check the purity and quantity of each magnetically sorted T cell population. Genomic DNA was isolated from each sorted fraction and quantified by UV absorbance on a Nanodrop 2000c.

This sample was included in a study of shared clonotypes between healthy human individuals (dated by TCRdb to about 2020). With regard to the full study: The cohort comprised a couple of women and three men aged 18 to 49 years. Between about 0.8 and 8.9 billion PBMCs per donor were obtained by leukapheresis. Per donor, three plates each were used for CD4 naive and CD4 memory, two for CD8 naive, and one for CD8 memory. To increase sequencing depth and limit assay-specific biases, different laboratories used diverse techniques to prepare libraries and sequence TCR repertoires. The study deeply sequenced blood TCR repertoires of about 5 healthy adults to estimate repertoire size and the extent of clonotype sharing between individuals. Overall study results and their limits: Because the study included only a small number of donors, the genetic and exposure-history diversity represented was limited. When a handful of donors were compared, the shared fraction of clonotypes was around 4.6% for naive CD4, roughly 3.3% for naive CD8, 2% to 2.5% for memory CD4, and around 0.37% for memory CD8. Even with the large sequencing depth, rarefaction of the sorted-subset datasets indicated that sequencing was incomplete. Larger estimated clonotype richness was generally found for naive subsets than for memory subsets. Sampling was limited to blood, and TCR repertoires in tissue likely differ from TCR repertoires in blood. Compared with non-shared clonotypes, the clonotypes found in all four sorted-subset donors had higher generation probabilities. Pairwise subsampling indicated that sequencing depth was expected to affect the degree of clonotype sharing among donors.

TCR CDR3 regions were amplified from genomic DNA by multiplex PCR using the deep immunoSEQ assay. Extracted genomic DNA from each cell subset was spread evenly across all wells of several immunoSEQ 96-well plates, with each plate serving as a replicate. For sorted subsets, each replicate PCR was loaded with 200 ng genomic DNA, equivalent to some 31,000 T cell genomes. Purified libraries were quantified with a Qubit 3.0 fluorometer, sized on a Bioanalyzer 2100, and re-quantified with the KAPA Library Quantification kit. Every immunoSEQ 96-well plate was sequenced on a separate single-read 150-cycle Illumina NextSeq 550 flow cell. The published analysis was carried out like this. Because the immunoSEQ output held only junctional sequences and lacked quality scores, the filtering could not match the filtering applied to full-length reads. To assign V/J genes and CDR3, sequences were annotated using PyIR, a Python wrapper for IgBLAST v1.9, with IMGT germline references. Reads with weak V/J assignments (E-value above 1e-6), missing CDR3, stop codons, out-of-frame junctions, or ambiguous translated residues were removed. V3J clonotypes were defined as sequences sharing an identical inferred V gene, J gene, and CDR3 amino acid sequence. Percentage overlap between repertoires was computed as shared unique clonotypes divided by the size of the smaller repertoire. Richness of each repertoire was evaluated using RTK rarefaction, the Chao1 estimator, and Recon v2.1 estimates of unobserved clonotypes. Generation probabilities were computed with OLGA for all TCRbeta clonotypes obtained by the gDNA method from several donors. TCRdb retrieved this table from immuneACCESS and kept in-frame rearrangements only. Not all clones are present; in checked studies, unresolved V genes account for under half, and no reason is known for the remainder. V, J and clone size were drawn from that table, and D and trimming were deduced from the DNA. Present in this sample are about 610,000 clones, 95% to 96% of which were seen just once. The ten largest clones represent 0.095% to 0.13% of the sample.

The sequencing input was naive CD8+ T cells sorted from blood. Read against the paper, the sample's cell subset or site label means: CD45RA+CCR7+. The clonotype comes from a woman aged 25 to 39 in good health.

The CDR3: CASSGGQGTDTQYF. The sequenced DNA is TGTGCCAGCAGTGGGGGACAGGGCACAGATACGCAGTATTTT. Recombination joined TRBV2 with TRBJ2-3, with 8 bases aligning to TRBD1. There are 14 amino acids in the CDR3, from cysteine to phenylalanine inclusive. Only the CDR3 region is kept as DNA, spanning 42 bases read in frame from base 1. CDR1 and CDR2 are drawn from the germline V gene: SNHLY, FYNNEI. Germline trimming amounts to 4 bases on V and 1 base on J, with 1 as the count of junction bases outside the gene matches.